This TCR beta chain stems from a study of post-analysis software for immune sequencing data. The wider study: Disease trajectories encompassed relapsing-remitting, secondary progressive and progressive-relapsing multiple sclerosis.

In regard to this clonotype: Its cognate antigen is unknown. This may come from a read error, since a much larger clone is one base off.

Overall study results and limits: Compared with controls, patients had more of five TRBV segments, including TRBV5-6, TRBV5-1 and TRBV20-1.

The V gene's germline CDR1 is SEHNR and CDR2 FQNEAQ (reference sequence). The length of the CDR3 is 16 residues. Unique molecular identifiers featured in each of the TCR beta cDNA libraries. TCRdb re-analysed the PCR reads in MiXCR, keeping a single row per CDR3 protein. The table lists about 200,000 distinct CDR3 sequences, about 30% of them singletons. The TCR originated in a girl aged 2-17 years with multiple sclerosis. The rearrangement uses TRBV7-9 and TRBJ1-2; D is possibly TRBD1 (6 bases). The sample consisted of blood. This chain's CDR3 is CVSSLALTGTPYGYTF. The DNA of the CDR3 is TGTGTCAGCAGCTTAGCCCTAACAGGGACTCCCTATGGCTACACCTTC. Full variable domain (missing parts from reference TRBV7-9 and TRBJ1-2): DTGVSQNPRHKITKRGQNVTFRCDPISEHNRLYWYRQTLGQGPEFLTYFQNEAQLEKSRLLSDRFSAERPKGSFSTLEIQRTEQGDSAMYLCVSSLALTGTPYGYTFGSGTRLTVV.